Below are 21 T cell receptor beta chains sequenced from a single sample in a study of T cell therapy after organ transplantation. Documented time point: 4-8 weeks after completion of therapy. The method was immunoSEQ multiplex PCR; TCRdb's version includes in-frame clones alone and lacks a portion of them. The table lists about 1,100 clones, about 70% of them singletons. Their antigen targets remain unknown. The sequences come from CD8+ T cells from blood, collected after autologous CMV-specific T cell therapy. The receptors were sampled from a human patient who had received a solid organ transplant and had CMV disease. Some T cells may be transferred from the graft donor.

The rearrangement uses TRBV6-1 and TRBJ2-7, with D tentatively TRBD1 or TRBD2 (5 bases each). V lost 5 bases and J lost 3, with 17 bases in between. The CDR3 covers 15 residues. Germline V gives CDR1 MNHNS, CDR2 SASEGT. CDR3 DNA sequence: TGTGCCAGCAGTCCGCGAGGGGAACATATCTACGAGCAGTACTTC. Encoded protein: CASSPRGEHIYEQYF.

This clone has only one observation. The chain is built from TRBV7-2 and TRBJ2-3; the D is unclear. The CDR3 consists of 13 residues. The V and J ends lost 6 bases and 4 bases respectively, with 11 bases between them. From germline, CDR1 is SGHTA and CDR2 FQGNSA. CDR3 in DNA: TGTGCCAGCAGGACCGGAGTATCAGATACGCAGTATTTT. Residues: CASRTGVSDTQYF.

The chain has TRBV6-5 and TRBJ1-5; D is ambiguous. This CDR3 has 13 residues. Trimming stripped 11 bases from V and 0 bases from J, with 11 bases between. Germline CDR1 is MNHEY and CDR2 is SVGAGI. The CDR3 loop reads CASGIISNQPQHF. In nucleotides, the CDR3 is TGTGCCTCTGGTATAATTAGCAATCAGCCCCAGCATTTT.

This clone has just one count. The chain joins TRBV5-1 to TRBJ1-4, with D unclear. The V end was cut by 4 bases, the J end by 4 bases, with 11 bases between. The CDR3 covers 14 residues. CDR1 SGHRS and CDR2 YFSETQ come from the germline V gene. The CDR3 loop reads CASSAGGVNEKLFF. The CDR3 nucleotides are TGCGCCAGCAGCGCCGGAGGCGTTAATGAAAAACTGTTTTTT.

The V and J genes are TRBV7-6 and TRBJ1-1; no reliable D call. V lost 3 bases and J lost 1, with 6 bases in between. CDR1 is SGHVS, CDR2 FNYEAQ, per germline. The CDR3 has 13 amino acids. The chain's CDR3 is CASSLTENTEAFF. DNA for the CDR3: TGTGCCAGCAGCTTGACGGAGAACACTGAAGCTTTCTTT. The full variable domain, with the rest looked up from reference TRBV7-6 and TRBJ1-1, is GAGVSQSPRYKVTKRGQDVALRCDPISGHVSLYWYRQALGQGPEFLTYFNYEAQQDKSGLPNDRFSAERPEGSISTLTIQRTEQRDSAMYRCASSLTENTEAFFGQGTRLTVV.

The chain carries TRBV7-8 and TRBJ2-1; TRBD2 is a possible D gene (5 bases). This CDR3 region has 12 residues. Germline loops: CDR1 SGHVS, CDR2 FQNEAQ. V was clipped by 0 bases and J by 12 bases, with 9 bases between them. The CDR3 here is CASSLAGVAQFF. CDR3 nucleotide sequence: TGTGCCAGCAGCTTAGCGGGAGTTGCGCAGTTCTTC.

This chain connects TRBV6-5 to TRBJ2-3; D remains unclear. The CDR3 contains 13 residues. Trimming stripped 5 bases from V and 2 bases from J, with 8 bases between. CDR1 and CDR2 from the germline V gene are MNHEY and SVGAGI. The CDR3 DNA is TGTGCCAGCAGTCAGCCAAACACAGATACGCAGTATTTT. Its protein is CASSQPNTDTQYF.

V usage is TRBV6-6 and J usage is TRBJ2-7; maybe TRBD2 (5 bases). Germline V lookup: CDR1 MNHNY, CDR2 SVGAGI (reference sequence). The CDR3 sequence is 15 residues long. Between the trimmed V and J ends, which lost 5 bases and 3 bases, there was a span of 17 bases. CDR3 DNA sequence: TGTGCCAGCAGTACCCCCACTAGTAGCCTCTACGAGCAGTACTTC. Its translation is CASSTPTSSLYEQYF.

This rearrangement joins TRBV5-8 to TRBJ2-1; TRBD2 aligns across 14 bases. The CDR3 is 16 amino acids. V gave up 3 bases and J gave up 6 bases; unmatched junction bases: 5. Germline V gene lookup returns CDR1 SGHTS and CDR2 YDEGEE. CDR3 bases: TGTGCCAGCAGCTGGGGGACTAGCGGGGGCCTCAATGAGCAGTTCTTC. It encodes CASSWGTSGGLNEQFF.

The chain couples TRBV11-2 to TRBJ2-5, with no clear D. Germline assignment: CDR1 SGHAT and CDR2 FQNNGV. V gave up 5 bases and J gave up 0 bases, with 10 bases separating them. The CDR3 totals 14 residues. The CDR3 nucleotides are TGTGCCAGCAGCCGTCTAACGTACCAAGAGACCCAGTACTTC. Its translation is CASSRLTYQETQYF.

This clone is categorized as large. This chain connects TRBV5-6 to TRBJ2-3; D call uncertain. CDR1 is SGHDT and CDR2 is YYEEEE in the germline V gene. Trimming pared 2 bases from V and 2 bases from J, leaving 6 bases between. The CDR3 is made up of 13 amino acids. The CDR3 protein is CASSFRYTDTQYF. The CDR3 region has the DNA TGTGCCAGCAGCTTCCGATACACAGATACGCAGTATTTT.

By sample fraction, this clone is hyperexpanded (1% or more). This rearrangement joins TRBV11-2 to TRBJ1-2; D remains unclear. Germline values: CDR1 SGHAT, CDR2 FQNNGV. This CDR3 comprises 12 residues. Trimming stripped 4 bases from V and 7 bases from J, with 10 bases between. The chain's CDR3 is CASSSSTPGYTF. For the CDR3, the DNA is TGTGCCAGCAGCTCATCGACACCTGGCTACACCTTC.

This clone was seen only a few times. The chain uses TRBV6-5 and TRBJ2-5; D may be TRBD1 (5 bases). Looked up from germline, CDR1 is MNHEY and CDR2 is SVGAGI. The CDR3 runs 14 residues. V was cut by 5 bases and J by 4 bases, with 14 bases left in between. The CDR3 sequence: CASSHIRARETQYF. CDR3 coding DNA: TGTGCCAGCAGTCACATCAGGGCTCGAGAGACCCAGTACTTC.

The chain links TRBV15 to TRBJ1-2, with D unresolved. V shed 5 bases and J shed 10 bases, with 14 bases lying between them. Germline V gives CDR1 LNHNV, CDR2 YYDKDF (reference sequence). The CDR3 loop spans 12 amino acids. The CDR3 spells CATSPGGIYYTF. The CDR3 DNA sequence: TGTGCCACCAGCCCAGGTGGCATCTACTACACCTTC.

This sequence joins TRBV6-7 and TRBJ2-1, with D possibly TRBD2 on 6 matching bases. TRBV6-7 is flagged as an ORF with uncertain function. The V end was cut by 2 bases, the J end by 4 bases, with 12 bases between. The CDR3 has 15 amino acids. CDR3 loop: CASSYGRGPYNEQFF. The DNA for the CDR3 is TGTGCCAGCAGTTACGGGCGGGGCCCGTACAATGAGCAGTTCTTC.

By share of the sample, this clone is hyperexpanded. The chain has TRBV7-9 and TRBJ1-3; D uncertain. CDR3 length equals 11 residues. CDR1 is SEHNR and CDR2 is FQNEAQ in the germline V gene (reference sequence). Trimming left V 3 bases short and J 5 bases short, with 2 bases between. The CDR3 sequence is CASSFRNTIYF. In DNA form, the CDR3 reads TGTGCCAGCAGCTTTAGAAACACCATATATTTT.

The chain uses TRBV30 and TRBJ2-1; 7 nucleotides line up with TRBD1. Trimming removed 1 base from V and 4 bases from J; junction bases left unmatched: 13. Germline-derived CDR1 and CDR2 are GTSNPN and SVGIG (reference sequence). The CDR3 is 17 amino acids. DNA of the CDR3: TGTGCCTGGAGTGACCCGGTCCAGAGGGGGCGATACAATGAGCAGTTCTTC. Protein: CAWSDPVQRGRYNEQFF.

The rearrangement links TRBV4-2 to TRBJ2-7, with a possible D match to TRBD1 (6 bases). Trimming pared 4 bases from V and 2 bases from J, leaving 9 bases between. Germline CDR1 reads LGHNA; CDR2 reads YNFKEQ. The CDR3 runs to 13 residues. CDR3 DNA: TGTGCCAGCAGCCCGGGGACAACCTACGAGCAGTACTTC. Its translation is CASSPGTTYEQYF.

The V call is TRBV5-3, the J call TRBJ2-7; D possibly corresponds to TRBD1 (6 bases). TRBV5-3 is assigned to the ORF class and has an uncertain function. Trimming cost V 8 bases and J 3 bases, with 15 bases left between them. The CDR3 totals 13 residues. CDR3 sequence: CASSDGTNYEQYF. As DNA, the CDR3 is TGTGCCAGCAGCGACGGGACAAACTACGAGCAGTACTTC.

The genes are TRBV6-1 and TRBJ2-7; D not certain. The CDR3 runs 11 residues. CDR1 MNHNS and CDR2 SASEGT come from the germline V gene. V was trimmed by 6 bases and J by 5 bases, leaving 8 bases between them. The CDR3: CASSLLDEQYF. Here the CDR3 DNA reads TGTGCCAGCAGCCTCCTAGACGAGCAGTACTTC.

The chain combines TRBV4-1 with TRBJ1-2; 8 bases agree with TRBD1. With V trimmed by 3 bases and J by 8 bases, 11 bases remained unmatched. The length of the CDR3 is 15 residues. Looked up from germline, CDR1 is MGHRA and CDR2 is YSYEKL. For the CDR3, the DNA is TGCGCCAGCAGCCAGGACAGGGTTAGCCTCGGGGGCTACACCTTC. Residues: CASSQDRVSLGGYTF.